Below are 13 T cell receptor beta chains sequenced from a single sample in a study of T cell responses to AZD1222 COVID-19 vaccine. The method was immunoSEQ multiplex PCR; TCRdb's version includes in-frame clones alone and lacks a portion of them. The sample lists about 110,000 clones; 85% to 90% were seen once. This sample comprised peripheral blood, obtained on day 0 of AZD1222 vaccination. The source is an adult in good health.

CDR3 bases: TGCGCCAGCAGCTCCCGTAGGGGTCCCACCCAAGACAATGAGCAGTTCTTC. Amino acids: CASSSRRGPTQDNEQFF. J is TRBJ2-1 and V is TRBV5-1; TRBD1 is a possible D gene (5 bases). The ends were cut back, 3 bases at V and 5 bases at J, with 21 bases in the middle. Germline CDR1 and CDR2: SGHRS and YFSETQ. The CDR3 totals 17 residues.

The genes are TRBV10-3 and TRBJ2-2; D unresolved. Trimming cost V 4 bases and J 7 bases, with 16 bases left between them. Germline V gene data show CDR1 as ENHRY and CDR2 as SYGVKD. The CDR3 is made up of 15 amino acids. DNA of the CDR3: TGTGCCATCAGTGCATCCGGGCCCTTGGGCGGGGAGCTGTTTTTT. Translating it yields CAISASGPLGGELFF.

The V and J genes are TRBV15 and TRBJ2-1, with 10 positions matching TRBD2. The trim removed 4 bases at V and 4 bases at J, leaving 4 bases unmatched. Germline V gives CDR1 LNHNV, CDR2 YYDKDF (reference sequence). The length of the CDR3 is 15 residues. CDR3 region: CATSTRLAGYNEQFF. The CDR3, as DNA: TGTGCCACCAGCACAAGACTAGCGGGTTACAATGAGCAGTTCTTC.

The CDR3: CASSRGQGQNEKLFF. The CDR3 DNA is TGTGCCAGCAGCCGCGGACAGGGCCAGAATGAAAAACTGTTTTTT. The rearrangement uses TRBV4-2 and TRBJ1-4; 8 bases are a match to TRBD1. Losses at the gene ends were 4 bases for V and 5 bases for J; bases not matched to a gene: 6. This CDR3 contains 15 residues. CDR1 LGHNA and CDR2 YNFKEQ come from the germline V gene.

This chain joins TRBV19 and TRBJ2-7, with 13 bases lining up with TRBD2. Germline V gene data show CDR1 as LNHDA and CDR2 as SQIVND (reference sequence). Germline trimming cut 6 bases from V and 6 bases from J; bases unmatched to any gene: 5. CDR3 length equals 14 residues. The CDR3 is CASRPGLAGLEQYF. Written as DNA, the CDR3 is TGTGCCAGTAGGCCGGGACTAGCGGGACTCGAGCAGTACTTC.

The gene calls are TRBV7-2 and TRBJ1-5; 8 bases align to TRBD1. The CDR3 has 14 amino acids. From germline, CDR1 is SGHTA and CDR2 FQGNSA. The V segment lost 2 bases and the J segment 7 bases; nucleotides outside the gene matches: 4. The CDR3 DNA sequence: TGTGCCAGCAGCTTAAGCAGGGGGCAACAGCCCCAGCATTTT. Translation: CASSLSRGQQPQHF. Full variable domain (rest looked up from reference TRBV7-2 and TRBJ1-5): GAGVSQSPSNKVTEKGKDVELRCDPISGHTALYWYRQSLGQGLEFLIYFQGNSAPDKSGLPSDRFSAERTGGSVSTLTIQRTQQEDSAVYLCASSLSRGQQPQHFGDGTRLSIL.

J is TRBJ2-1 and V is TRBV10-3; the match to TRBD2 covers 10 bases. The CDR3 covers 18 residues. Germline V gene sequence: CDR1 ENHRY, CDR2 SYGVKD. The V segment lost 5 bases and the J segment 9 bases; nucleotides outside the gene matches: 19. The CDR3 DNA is TGTGCCATCAGTTCTGAGGGCCCTAGCGGGAGTCATTTGCTTGAGCAGTTCTTC. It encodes CAISSEGPSGSHLLEQFF.

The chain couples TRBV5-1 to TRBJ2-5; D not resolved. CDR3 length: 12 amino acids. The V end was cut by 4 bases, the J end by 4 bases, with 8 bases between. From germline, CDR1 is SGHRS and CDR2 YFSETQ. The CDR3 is CASSTTGETQYF. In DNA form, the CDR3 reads TGCGCCAGCAGCACGACGGGAGAGACCCAGTACTTC.

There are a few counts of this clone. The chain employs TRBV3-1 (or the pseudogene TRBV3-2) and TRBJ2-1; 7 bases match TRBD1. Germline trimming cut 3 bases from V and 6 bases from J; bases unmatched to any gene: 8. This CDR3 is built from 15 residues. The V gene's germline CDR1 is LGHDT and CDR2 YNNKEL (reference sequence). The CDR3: CASSHFVAGGNEQFF. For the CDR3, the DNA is TGTGCCAGCAGCCATTTTGTCGCAGGGGGCAATGAGCAGTTCTTC.

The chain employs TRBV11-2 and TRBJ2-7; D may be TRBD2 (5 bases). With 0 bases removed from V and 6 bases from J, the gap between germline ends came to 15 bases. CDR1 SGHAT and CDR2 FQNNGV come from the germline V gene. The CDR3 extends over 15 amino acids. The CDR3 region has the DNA TGTGCCAGCAGCTTAGAAGCCGGGGAAGCGGTCGAGCAGTACTTC. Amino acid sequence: CASSLEAGEAVEQYF.

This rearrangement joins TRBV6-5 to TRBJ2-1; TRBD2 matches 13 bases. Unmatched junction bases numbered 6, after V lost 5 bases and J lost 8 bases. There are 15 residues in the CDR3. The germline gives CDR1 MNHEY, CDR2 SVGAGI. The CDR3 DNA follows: TGTGCCAGCAGTCCTTTACTAGCGGGAGGGTATGAGCAGTTCTTC. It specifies CASSPLLAGGYEQFF.

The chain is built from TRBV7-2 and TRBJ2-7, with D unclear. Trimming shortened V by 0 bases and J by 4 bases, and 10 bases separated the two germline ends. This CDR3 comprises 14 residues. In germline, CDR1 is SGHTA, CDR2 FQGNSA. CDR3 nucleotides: TGTGCCAGCAGCTTAGCTGCCAGAAAGTACGAGCAGTACTTC. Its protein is CASSLAARKYEQYF.

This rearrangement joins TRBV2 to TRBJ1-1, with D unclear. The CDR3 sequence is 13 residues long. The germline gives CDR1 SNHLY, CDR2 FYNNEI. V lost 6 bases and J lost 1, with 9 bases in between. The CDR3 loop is CASSFGRNTEAFF. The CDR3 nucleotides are TGTGCCAGCAGCTTTGGGCGGAACACTGAAGCTTTCTTT.